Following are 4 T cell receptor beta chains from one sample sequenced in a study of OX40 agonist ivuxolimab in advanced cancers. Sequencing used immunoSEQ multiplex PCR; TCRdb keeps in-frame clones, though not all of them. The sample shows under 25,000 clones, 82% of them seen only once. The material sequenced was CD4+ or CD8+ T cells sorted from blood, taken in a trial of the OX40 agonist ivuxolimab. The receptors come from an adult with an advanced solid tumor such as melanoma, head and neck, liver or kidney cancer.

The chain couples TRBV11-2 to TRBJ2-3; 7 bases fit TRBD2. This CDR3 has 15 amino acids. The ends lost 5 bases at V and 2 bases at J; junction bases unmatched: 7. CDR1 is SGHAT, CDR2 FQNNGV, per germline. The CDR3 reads CASSRDGRSTDTQYF. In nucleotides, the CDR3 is TGTGCCAGCAGCCGGGACGGGAGGTCCACAGATACGCAGTATTTT.

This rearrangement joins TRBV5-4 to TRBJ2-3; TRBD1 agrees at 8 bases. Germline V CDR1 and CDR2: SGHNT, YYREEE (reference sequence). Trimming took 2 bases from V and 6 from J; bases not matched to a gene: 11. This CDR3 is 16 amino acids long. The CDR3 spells CASSFRTGNKADTQYF. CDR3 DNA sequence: TGTGCCAGCAGCTTTCGGACAGGGAACAAGGCGGATACGCAGTATTTT.

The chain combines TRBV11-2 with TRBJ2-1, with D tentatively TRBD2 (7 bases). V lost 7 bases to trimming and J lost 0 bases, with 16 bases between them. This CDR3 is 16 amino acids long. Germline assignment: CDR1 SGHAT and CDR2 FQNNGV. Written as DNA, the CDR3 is TGTGCCAGCACCCGAATAGGGGGGGGCTCCTACAATGAGCAGTTCTTC. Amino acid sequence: CASTRIGGGSYNEQFF.

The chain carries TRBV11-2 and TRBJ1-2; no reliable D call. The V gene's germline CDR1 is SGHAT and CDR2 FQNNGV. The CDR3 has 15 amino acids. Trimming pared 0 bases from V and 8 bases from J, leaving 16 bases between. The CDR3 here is CASSLDRAVVRGYTF. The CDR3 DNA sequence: TGTGCCAGCAGCTTAGATCGAGCGGTCGTGCGGGGCTACACCTTC.